This T cell receptor beta chain came from a study of T cells in localized non-small cell lung cancer. Points from the study as a whole: Compared with tumor, uninvolved adjacent lung displayed greater T cell clonality, ranking highest overall. Higher adjacent-lung clonality was associated with shorter survival.

In the case of this clone: Its antigen is undetermined.

Repertoires were generated with immunoSEQ multiplex PCR, while TCRdb's copy carries only in-frame clones and drops some. The repertoire has 6,000 to 7,000 clones, around 49% of them found once; the top ten carry 3.8%. Sequenced material: lymph node tissue, taken before any cancer treatment. The clonotype was recovered from a man between 40 and 69 years old with stage I lung adenocarcinoma.

In DNA, the CDR3 is TGCAGCGGCGGGGCGGAGGGGGCATCTGGGGAGCTGTTTTTT. This codes for CSGGAEGASGELFF. The V and J genes are TRBV29-1 and TRBJ2-2, with D perhaps matching TRBD1 (7 bases). The V end lost 7 bases, the J end lost 8 bases, and 20 bases lay between the germline ends. Germline assignment: CDR1 SQVTM and CDR2 ANQGSEA. The CDR3 has 14 amino acids.